This is a list of T cell receptor beta chains from one sample in a study of regulatory T cells in long-lasting Graves disease. From the multiplex PCR reads, TCRdb called clonotypes with MiXCR, one entry per CDR3 protein. The sample has under 500,000 distinct CDR3 sequences, about a sixth seen once. These data were also filed under a second study, of T cells in Graves' hyperthyroidism and ophthalmopathy.

The specimen comprised peripheral blood mononuclear cells (PBMCs), sampled at new diagnosis, from a patient treated with antithyroid drugs. Receptor source: a woman in her 30s with Graves disease. Each CDR3 is given with its conserved first and last residue. The D gene is left open where the match is weak. Clone size is given for some rows only: seen once, a few or many times, or a class if the clone is expanded.

TRBJ2-7 | TRBV7-9 | TRBD2 | many | CASSFSGPSYEQYF | TGTGCCAGCAGCTTTAGCGGGCCTTCCTACGAGCAGTACTTC
TRBJ2-7 | TRBV5-5 | NA | NA | CASSLNPSYEQYF | TGTGCCAGCAGCTTGAATCCGAGCTACGAGCAGTACTTC
TRBJ1-3 | TRBV13 | NA | few | CASSFRDKGNTIYF | TGTGCCAGCAGCTTCCGGGACAAAGGAAACACCATATATTTT
TRBJ2-3 | TRBV6-5 | TRBD1 | many | CASSYRDRRTDTQYF | TGTGCCAGCAGTTATCGGGACAGACGAACAGATACGCAGTATTTT
TRBJ1-2 | TRBV4-1 | TRBD1 | many | CASSHVDRGYGYTF | TGCGCCAGCAGCCATGTTGACAGGGGCTATGGCTACACCTTC
TRBJ2-1 | TRBV19 | TRBD2 | NA | CASRTSGRASDEQFF | TGTGCCAGTAGGACTAGCGGGAGGGCCTCGGATGAGCAGTTCTTC
TRBJ2-7 | TRBV7-2 | NA | many | CASSLLLGGYEQYF | TGTGCCAGCAGCTTGTTGCTAGGGGGCTACGAGCAGTACTTC
TRBJ1-5 | TRBV20-1 | NA | many | CSAETGKIYSNQPQHF | TGCAGTGCAGAAACCGGGAAGATTTATAGCAATCAGCCCCAGCATTTT
TRBJ2-3 | TRBV15 | NA | NA | CATSSHPGDTQYF | TGTGCCACCAGCAGTCACCCGGGGGATACGCAGTATTTT
TRBJ2-7 | TRBV6-4 | TRBD2 | few | CASRMTSGRGEQYF | TGTGCCAGCAGAATGACTAGCGGGAGGGGTGAGCAGTACTTC
TRBJ1-4 | TRBV20-1 | NA | NA | CSARDGSKEKLFF | TGCAGTGCTAGAGATGGTTCGAAGGAAAAACTGTTTTTT
TRBJ2-5 | TRBV10-3 | NA | many | CAIREGEKTQYF | TGTGCCATACGAGAAGGAGAGAAGACCCAGTACTTC
TRBJ2-1 | TRBV27 | TRBD2 | many | CASSPGGLAGSYNEQFF | TGTGCCAGCAGTCCCGGGGGACTAGCGGGCTCCTACAATGAGCAGTTCTTC
TRBJ2-3 | TRBV3-1 | NA | many | CASSQTEDTQYF | TGTGCCAGCAGCCAAACGGAGGATACGCAGTATTTT
TRBJ2-3 | TRBV2 | TRBD2 | many | CASSEALQASGAYF | TGTGCCAGCAGTGAAGCGCTTCAGGCTAGCGGAGCTTATTTT
TRBJ1-2 | TRBV9 | NA | many | CASSAPGAGVYTF | TGTGCCAGCAGCGCTCCGGGAGCAGGGGTCTACACCTTC
TRBJ2-5 | TRBV12-3/TRBV12-4 | NA | NA | CASSAHQETQYF | TGTGCCAGCAGTGCCCACCAAGAGACCCAGTACTTC
TRBJ1-1 | TRBV11-2 | NA | many | CASSLDLGSMNTEAFF | TGTGCCAGCAGCTTAGATCTGGGCAGCATGAACACTGAAGCTTTCTTT
TRBJ1-6 | TRBV20-1 | NA | many | CSARGVGSYNSPLHF | TGCAGTGCTAGAGGAGTCGGCTCCTATAATTCACCCCTCCACTTT
TRBJ2-7 | TRBV30 | NA | many | CASETGTYEQYF | TGTGCCTCCGAGACAGGGACTTACGAGCAGTACTTC
TRBJ2-6 | TRBV12-3/TRBV12-4 | NA | many | CASSLGASGANVLTF | TGTGCCAGCAGTTTAGGCGCCTCTGGGGCCAACGTCCTGACTTTC
TRBJ2-1 | TRBV5-1 | NA | many | CASRTESYNEQFF | TGCGCCAGCAGGACGGAATCCTACAATGAGCAGTTCTTC
TRBJ2-7 | TRBV18 | NA | many | CASSLNGAYEQYF | TGTGCCAGCTCACTTAATGGGGCCTACGAGCAGTACTTC
TRBJ2-7 | TRBV4-3 | TRBD2 | NA | CASSQLAGNTYEQYF | TGCGCCAGCAGCCAACTAGCGGGAAACACCTACGAGCAGTACTTC